Listed below are T cell receptor beta chains from one sample, sequenced in a study of blood T cell repertoires in COVID-19. The repertoire was sequenced with immunoSEQ multiplex PCR; TCRdb's copy has only in-frame clones and lacks some. The sample records some 76,000 clones, more than 85% being singletons. Sequenced: peripheral blood. All receptors derive from a man in his sixties with acute or convalescent COVID-19. Each CDR3 is given without its conserved first and last residue. The order of the fields is J gene, V gene, CDR3 protein.

J: TRBJ1-1
V: TRBV5-1
CDR3: ASSGIGKAEAF

J: TRBJ2-7
V: TRBV19
CDR3: ASSPWGQGGTSTY

J: TRBJ1-2
V: TRBV5-1
CDR3: ASSLPDRDGYT

J: TRBJ2-2
V: TRBV7-6
CDR3: ASSLVPAGGYTGELF

J: TRBJ2-5
V: TRBV19
CDR3: ASSAGQLETQY

J: TRBJ1-2
V: TRBV5-1
CDR3: ASSDRVAFGYT

J: TRBJ2-7
V: TRBV6-5
CDR3: ASSYSREGIYEQY

J: TRBJ2-3
V: TRBV9
CDR3: ASSIGQGTDTQY

J: TRBJ2-7
V: TRBV6-6
CDR3: ASSRDRVSYEQY

J: TRBJ1-3
V: TRBV3-1/TRBV3-2
CDR3: ASRPTGSNRNTIY

J: TRBJ2-1
V: TRBV7-3
CDR3: ASSLTSGNYNEQF

J: TRBJ1-1
V: TRBV5-4
CDR3: ASSLDRGTEAF

J: TRBJ1-6
V: TRBV6-5
CDR3: ASRPDSSYNSPLH

J: TRBJ2-5
V: TRBV5-1
CDR3: ASSNPRASGGAQETQY

J: TRBJ1-6
V: TRBV5-1
CDR3: ASSLTGDNNSPLH

J: TRBJ1-5
V: TRBV25-1
CDR3: ASSEFGGHQPQH

J: TRBJ1-4
V: TRBV4-1
CDR3: ASSPSPNRGEKLF

J: TRBJ2-1
V: TRBV10-3
CDR3: AISVGVTYNEQF

J: TRBJ1-1
V: TRBV10-1
CDR3: ASSDPESYEAF

J: TRBJ1-2
V: TRBV2
CDR3: ASSELGGPSYGYT

J: TRBJ1-1
V: TRBV13
CDR3: ASSLGREGLNTEAF

J: TRBJ2-1
V: TRBV5-1
CDR3: ASSHSPGQGEYNEQF

J: TRBJ1-2
V: TRBV6-5
CDR3: ASSPDRGGYT

J: TRBJ2-3
V: TRBV5-1
CDR3: ASSLGQVGDTQY

J: TRBJ2-1
V: TRBV13
CDR3: ASSLRQGAHEQF

J: TRBJ1-4
V: TRBV2
CDR3: ASSVQRAGEKLF

J: TRBJ2-1
V: TRBV2
CDR3: ASLRAGGYNEQF

J: TRBJ1-5
V: TRBV19
CDR3: ASSMVGTRSNQPQH

J: TRBJ1-3
V: TRBV29-1
CDR3: SVSDFGNTIY

J: TRBJ1-1
V: TRBV6-5
CDR3: ASSYSQNTEAF

J: TRBJ1-5
V: TRBV11-3
CDR3: ASSLKGHGLSGNQPQH

J: TRBJ2-2
V: TRBV9
CDR3: ASSELGTPNTGELF

J: TRBJ1-3
V: TRBV9
CDR3: ASSVDPGVYSGNTIY

J: TRBJ1-6
V: TRBV3-1/TRBV3-2
CDR3: ASSQSSIANYNSPLH

J: TRBJ2-1
V: TRBV11-3
CDR3: ASSREDNEQF

J: TRBJ1-6
V: TRBV5-4
CDR3: ASSLSPRTGSNSPLH

J: TRBJ1-4
V: TRBV3-1/TRBV3-2
CDR3: ASSQGLYNEKLF